The T cell receptor beta chain under discussion was sequenced for a study of PD-1 blockade in classical Hodgkin lymphoma. General study results and limits: Reports described newly diagnosed patients as having lower baseline TCR diversity than healthy donors.

Sequenced by immunoSEQ multiplex PCR; TCRdb stores in-frame clones only, minus some. This repertoire shows just under 65,000 clones, around 94% found once; its top ten account for around 8%. Time point denoted: cycle 4 day 1 (C4D1), after less than seven weeks of nivolumab. Brentuximab vedotin exposure varied, and every patient relapsed after autologous stem cell transplantation. This CDR3 region has 19 residues. Germline CDR1 and CDR2: SGHRS and YFSETQ. Trimming shortened V by 0 bases and J by 4 bases, and 25 bases separated the two germline ends. Notes on this clone: What it binds is unknown.

J is TRBJ1-2 and V is TRBV5-1; tentative D call: TRBD1 (5 bases). The input for sequencing was peripheral blood mononuclear cells (PBMCs), taken before the fourth cycle of nivolumab. This clonotype was sampled from a human donor with classical Hodgkin lymphoma. The CDR3 loop reads CASSLAPPGQPFGSYGYTF. For the CDR3, the DNA is TGCGCCAGCAGCTTGGCTCCGCCAGGACAACCCTTCGGCAGCTATGGCTACACCTTC.